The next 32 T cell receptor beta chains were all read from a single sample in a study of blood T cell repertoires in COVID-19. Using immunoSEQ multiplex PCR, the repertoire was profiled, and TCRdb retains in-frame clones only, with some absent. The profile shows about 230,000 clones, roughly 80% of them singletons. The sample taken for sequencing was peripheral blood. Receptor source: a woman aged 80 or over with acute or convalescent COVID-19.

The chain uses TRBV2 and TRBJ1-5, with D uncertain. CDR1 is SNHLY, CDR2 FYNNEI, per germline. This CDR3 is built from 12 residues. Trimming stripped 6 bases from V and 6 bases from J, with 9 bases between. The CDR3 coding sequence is TGTGCCAGCAGCGAGGTGGGTCAGCCCCAGCATTTT. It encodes CASSEVGQPQHF.

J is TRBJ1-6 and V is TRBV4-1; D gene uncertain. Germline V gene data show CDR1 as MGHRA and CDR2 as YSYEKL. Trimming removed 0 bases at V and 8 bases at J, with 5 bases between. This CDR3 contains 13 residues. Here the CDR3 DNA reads TGCGCCAGCAGCCAAGATGCGGATTCACCCCTCCACTTT. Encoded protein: CASSQDADSPLHF.

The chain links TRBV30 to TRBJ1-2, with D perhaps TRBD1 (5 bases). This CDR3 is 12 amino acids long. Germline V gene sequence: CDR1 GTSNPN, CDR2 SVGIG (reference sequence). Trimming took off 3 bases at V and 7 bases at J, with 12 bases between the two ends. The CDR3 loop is CAWSSFRVGYTF. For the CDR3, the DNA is TGTGCCTGGAGCTCCTTCAGGGTTGGCTACACCTTC.

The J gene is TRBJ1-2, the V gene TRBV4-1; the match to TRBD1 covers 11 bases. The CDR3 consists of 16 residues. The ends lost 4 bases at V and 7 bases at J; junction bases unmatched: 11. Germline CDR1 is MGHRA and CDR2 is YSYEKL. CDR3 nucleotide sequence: TGCGCCAGCAGCCTTATGACGGGACAGGGGGTAGGTGGCTACACCTTC. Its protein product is CASSLMTGQGVGGYTF.

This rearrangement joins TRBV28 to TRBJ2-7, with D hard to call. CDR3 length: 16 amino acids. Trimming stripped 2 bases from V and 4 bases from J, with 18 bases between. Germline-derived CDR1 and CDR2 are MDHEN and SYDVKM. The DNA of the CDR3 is TGTGCCAGCAGTTTAGGTTCTCTTCAGAACGCTTACGAGCAGTACTTC. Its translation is CASSLGSLQNAYEQYF.

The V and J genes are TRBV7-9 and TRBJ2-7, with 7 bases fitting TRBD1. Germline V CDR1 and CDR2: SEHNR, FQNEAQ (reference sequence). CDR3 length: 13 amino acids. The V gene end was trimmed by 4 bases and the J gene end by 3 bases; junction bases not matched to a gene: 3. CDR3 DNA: TGTGCCAGCAGCTCCGGGACAGACTACGAGCAGTACTTC. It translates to CASSSGTDYEQYF.

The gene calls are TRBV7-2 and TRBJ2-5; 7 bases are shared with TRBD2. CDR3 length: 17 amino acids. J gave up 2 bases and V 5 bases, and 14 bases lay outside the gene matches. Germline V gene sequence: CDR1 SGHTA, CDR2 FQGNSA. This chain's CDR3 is CASSLGFTSVGQETQYF. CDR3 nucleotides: TGTGCCAGCAGCCTGGGATTCACTAGCGTAGGACAAGAGACCCAGTACTTC. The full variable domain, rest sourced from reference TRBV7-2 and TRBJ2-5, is GAGVSQSPSNKVTEKGKDVELRCDPISGHTALYWYRQSLGQGLEFLIYFQGNSAPDKSGLPSDRFSAERTGGSVSTLTIQRTQQEDSAVYLCASSLGFTSVGQETQYFGPGTRLLVL.

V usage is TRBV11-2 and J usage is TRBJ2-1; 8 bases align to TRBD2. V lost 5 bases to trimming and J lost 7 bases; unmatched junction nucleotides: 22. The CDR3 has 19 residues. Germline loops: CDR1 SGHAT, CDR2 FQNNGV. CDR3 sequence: CASSDILGVREDVWNEQFF. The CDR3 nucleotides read TGTGCCAGCAGCGACATTCTTGGAGTGCGGGAGGATGTGTGGAATGAGCAGTTCTTC. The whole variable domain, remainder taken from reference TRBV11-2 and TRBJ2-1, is EAGVAQSPRYKIIEKRQSVAFWCNPISGHATLYWYQQILGQGPKLLIQFQNNGVVDDSQLPKDRFSAERLKGVDSTLKIQPAKLEDSAVYLCASSDILGVREDVWNEQFFGPGTRLTVL.

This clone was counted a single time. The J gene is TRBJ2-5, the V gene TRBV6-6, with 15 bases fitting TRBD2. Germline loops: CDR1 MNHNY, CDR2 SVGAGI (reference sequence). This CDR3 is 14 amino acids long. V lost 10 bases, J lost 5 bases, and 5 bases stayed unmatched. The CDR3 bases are TGTGCCATCTCCGGGACTAGCGGGAGGGAGACCCAGTACTTC. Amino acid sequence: CAISGTSGRETQYF.

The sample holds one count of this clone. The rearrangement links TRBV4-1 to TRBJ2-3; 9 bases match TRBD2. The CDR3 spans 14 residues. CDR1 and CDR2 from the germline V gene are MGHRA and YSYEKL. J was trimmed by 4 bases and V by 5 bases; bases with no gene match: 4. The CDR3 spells CASSSGTSSDTQYF. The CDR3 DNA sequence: TGCGCCAGCAGCTCCGGGACTAGCTCAGATACGCAGTATTTT.

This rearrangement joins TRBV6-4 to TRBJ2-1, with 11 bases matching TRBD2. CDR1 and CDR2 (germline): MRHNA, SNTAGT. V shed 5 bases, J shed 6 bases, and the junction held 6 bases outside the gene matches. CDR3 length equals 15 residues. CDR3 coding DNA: TGTGCCAGCAGTTGGAGACTAGCGGGGCCCAATGAGCAGTTCTTC. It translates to CASSWRLAGPNEQFF.

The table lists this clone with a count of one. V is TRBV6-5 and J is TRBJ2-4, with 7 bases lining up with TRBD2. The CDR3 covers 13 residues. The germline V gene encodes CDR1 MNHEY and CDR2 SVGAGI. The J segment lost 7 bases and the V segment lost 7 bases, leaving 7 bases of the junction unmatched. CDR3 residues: CASTGGTTNIQYF. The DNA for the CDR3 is TGTGCCAGCACCGGGGGGACCACCAACATTCAGTACTTC.

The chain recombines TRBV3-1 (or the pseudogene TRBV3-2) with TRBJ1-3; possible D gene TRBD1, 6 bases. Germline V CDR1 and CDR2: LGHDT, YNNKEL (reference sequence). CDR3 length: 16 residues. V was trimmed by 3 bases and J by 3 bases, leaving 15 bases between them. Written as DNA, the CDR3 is TGTGCCAGCAGCCAGACTGGACAGATAGATGGAAACACCATATATTTT. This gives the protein CASSQTGQIDGNTIYF.

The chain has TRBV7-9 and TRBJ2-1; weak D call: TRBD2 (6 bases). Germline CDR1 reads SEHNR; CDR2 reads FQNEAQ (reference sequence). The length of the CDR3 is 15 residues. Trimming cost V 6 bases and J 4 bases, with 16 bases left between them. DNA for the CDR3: TGTGCCAGCAGGACCGGGGAGGCCGCGTACAATGAGCAGTTCTTC. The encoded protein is CASRTGEAAYNEQFF. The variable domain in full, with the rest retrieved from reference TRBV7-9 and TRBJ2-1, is DTGVSQNPRHKITKRGQNVTFRCDPISEHNRLYWYRQTLGQGPEFLTYFQNEAQLEKSRLLSDRFSAERPKGSFSTLEIQRTEQGDSAMYLCASRTGEAAYNEQFFGPGTRLTVL.

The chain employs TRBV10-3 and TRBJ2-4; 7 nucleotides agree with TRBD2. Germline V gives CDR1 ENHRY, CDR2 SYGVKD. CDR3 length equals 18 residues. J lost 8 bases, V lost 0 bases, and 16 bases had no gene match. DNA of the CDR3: TGTGCCATCAGTGAGTCGGTTCGACAGCGGGGTAAAGAAGACATTCAGTACTTC. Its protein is CAISESVRQRGKEDIQYF.

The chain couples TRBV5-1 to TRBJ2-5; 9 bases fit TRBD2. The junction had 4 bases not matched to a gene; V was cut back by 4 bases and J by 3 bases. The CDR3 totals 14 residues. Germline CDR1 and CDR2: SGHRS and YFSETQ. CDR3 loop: CASSPSGAEETQYF. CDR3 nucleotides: TGCGCCAGCAGCCCTAGCGGGGCGGAAGAGACCCAGTACTTC. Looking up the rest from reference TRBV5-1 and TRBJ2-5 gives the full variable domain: KAGVTQTPRYLIKTRGQQVTLSCSPISGHRSVSWYQQTPGQGLQFLFEYFSETQRNKGNFPGRFSGRQFSNSRSEMNVSTLELGDSALYLCASSPSGAEETQYFGPGTRLLVL.

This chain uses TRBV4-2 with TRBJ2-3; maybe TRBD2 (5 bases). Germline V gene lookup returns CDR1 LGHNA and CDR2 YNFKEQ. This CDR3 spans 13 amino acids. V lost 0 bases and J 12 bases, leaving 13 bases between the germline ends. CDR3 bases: TGTGCCAGCAGCCAAGATATGGCGGAGGATCAGTATTTT. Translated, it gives CASSQDMAEDQYF.

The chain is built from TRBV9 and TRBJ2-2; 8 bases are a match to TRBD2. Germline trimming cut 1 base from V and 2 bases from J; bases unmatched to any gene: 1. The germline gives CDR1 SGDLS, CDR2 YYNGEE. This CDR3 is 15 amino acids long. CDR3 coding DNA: TGTGCCAGCAGCGTAAGCGGGGGTAACACCGGGGAGCTGTTTTTT. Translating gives CASSVSGGNTGELFF. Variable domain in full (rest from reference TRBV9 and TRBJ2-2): DSGVTQTPKHLITATGQRVTLRCSPRSGDLSVYWYQQSLDQGLQFLIQYYNGEERAKGNILERFSAQQFPDLHSELNLSSLELGDSALYFCASSVSGGNTGELFFGEGSRLTVL.

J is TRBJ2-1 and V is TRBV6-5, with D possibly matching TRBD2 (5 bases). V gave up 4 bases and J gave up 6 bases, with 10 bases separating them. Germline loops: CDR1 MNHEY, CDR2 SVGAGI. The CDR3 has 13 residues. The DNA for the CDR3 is TGTGCCAGCAGTTTCTCCGGGGTCAATGAGCAGTTCTTC. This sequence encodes CASSFSGVNEQFF.

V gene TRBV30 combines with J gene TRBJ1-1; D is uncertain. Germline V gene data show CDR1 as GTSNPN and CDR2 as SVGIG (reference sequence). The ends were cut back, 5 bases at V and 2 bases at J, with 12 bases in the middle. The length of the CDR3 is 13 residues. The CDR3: CAWSPQSNTEAFF. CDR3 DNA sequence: TGTGCCTGGTCCCCACAGTCAAACACTGAAGCTTTCTTT.

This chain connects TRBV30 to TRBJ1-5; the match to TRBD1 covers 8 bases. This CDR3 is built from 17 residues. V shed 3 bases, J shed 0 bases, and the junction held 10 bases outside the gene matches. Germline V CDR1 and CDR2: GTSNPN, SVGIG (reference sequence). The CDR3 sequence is CAWSAGQEPYSNQPQHF. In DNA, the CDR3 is TGTGCCTGGAGCGCGGGACAGGAGCCTTATAGCAATCAGCCCCAGCATTTT.

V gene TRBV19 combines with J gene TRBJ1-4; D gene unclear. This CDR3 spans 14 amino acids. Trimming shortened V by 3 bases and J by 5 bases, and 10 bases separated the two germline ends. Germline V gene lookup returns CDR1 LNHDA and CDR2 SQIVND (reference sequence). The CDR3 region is CASSIPGGNEKLFF. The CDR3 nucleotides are TGTGCCAGTAGTATCCCGGGAGGGAATGAAAAACTGTTTTTT.

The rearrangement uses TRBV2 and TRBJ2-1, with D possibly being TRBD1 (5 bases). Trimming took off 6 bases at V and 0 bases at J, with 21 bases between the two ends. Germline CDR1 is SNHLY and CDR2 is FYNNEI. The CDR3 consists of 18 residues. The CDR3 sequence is CASSGPGQGQFSYNEQFF. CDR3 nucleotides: TGTGCCAGCAGCGGACCAGGGCAGGGCCAATTCTCCTACAATGAGCAGTTCTTC.

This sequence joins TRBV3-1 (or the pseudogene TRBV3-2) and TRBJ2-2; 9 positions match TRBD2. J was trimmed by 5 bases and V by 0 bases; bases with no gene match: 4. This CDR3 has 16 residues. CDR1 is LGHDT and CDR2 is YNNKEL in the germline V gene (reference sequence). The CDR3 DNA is TGTGCCAGCAGCCAAGAAAGCGGGGGGTATACCGGGGAGCTGTTTTTT. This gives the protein CASSQESGGYTGELFF.

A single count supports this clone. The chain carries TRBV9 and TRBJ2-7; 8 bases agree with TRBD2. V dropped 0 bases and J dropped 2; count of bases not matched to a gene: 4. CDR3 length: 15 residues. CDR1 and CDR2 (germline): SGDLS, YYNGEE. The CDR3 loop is CASSVGSGVTYEQYF. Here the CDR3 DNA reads TGTGCCAGCAGCGTAGGTAGCGGGGTTACCTACGAGCAGTACTTC.

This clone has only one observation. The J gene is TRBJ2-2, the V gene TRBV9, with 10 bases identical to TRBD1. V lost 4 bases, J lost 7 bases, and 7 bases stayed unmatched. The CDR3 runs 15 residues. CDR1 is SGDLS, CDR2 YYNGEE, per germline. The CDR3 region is CASSPTGTGVGELFF. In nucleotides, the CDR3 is TGTGCCAGCAGCCCAACCGGGACAGGGGTCGGGGAGCTGTTTTTT.

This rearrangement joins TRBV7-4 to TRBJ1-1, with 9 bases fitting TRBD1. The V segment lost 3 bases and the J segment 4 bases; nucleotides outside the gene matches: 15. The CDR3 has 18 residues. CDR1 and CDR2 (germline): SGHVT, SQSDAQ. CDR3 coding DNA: TGTGCCAGCAGCTTCAGCCCGGGACAGGGTGTTTGTGGCACTGAAGCTTTCTTT. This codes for CASSFSPGQGVCGTEAFF.

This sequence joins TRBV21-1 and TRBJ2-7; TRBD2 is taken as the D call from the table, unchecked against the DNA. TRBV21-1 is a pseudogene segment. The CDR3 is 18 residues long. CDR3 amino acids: CASSKALSRGDDRYEQYF. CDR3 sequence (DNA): TGTGCCAGCAGCAAAGCCCTTTCCCGGGGGGACGACCGTTACGAGCAGTACTTC.

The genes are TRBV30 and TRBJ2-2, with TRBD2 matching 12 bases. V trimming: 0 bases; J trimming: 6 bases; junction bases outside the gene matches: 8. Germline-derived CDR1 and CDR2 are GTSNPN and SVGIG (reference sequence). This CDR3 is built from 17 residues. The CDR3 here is CAWSVGLTSGSPGELFF. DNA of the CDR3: TGTGCCTGGAGTGTAGGGTTGACTAGCGGGAGCCCCGGGGAGCTGTTTTTT.

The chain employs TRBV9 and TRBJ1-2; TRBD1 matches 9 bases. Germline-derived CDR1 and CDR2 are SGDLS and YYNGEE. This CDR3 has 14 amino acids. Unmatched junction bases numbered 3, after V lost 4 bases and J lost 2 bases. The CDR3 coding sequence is TGTGCCAGCAGCCCTACAGGGGGCAACTATGGCTACACCTTC. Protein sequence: CASSPTGGNYGYTF.

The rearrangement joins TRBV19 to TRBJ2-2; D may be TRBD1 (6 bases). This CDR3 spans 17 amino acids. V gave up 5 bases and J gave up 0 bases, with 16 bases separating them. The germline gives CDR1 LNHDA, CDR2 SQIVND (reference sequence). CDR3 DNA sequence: TGTGCCAGTAGTGCCCCCACAGGGAGACCGAACACCGGGGAGCTGTTTTTT. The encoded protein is CASSAPTGRPNTGELFF.

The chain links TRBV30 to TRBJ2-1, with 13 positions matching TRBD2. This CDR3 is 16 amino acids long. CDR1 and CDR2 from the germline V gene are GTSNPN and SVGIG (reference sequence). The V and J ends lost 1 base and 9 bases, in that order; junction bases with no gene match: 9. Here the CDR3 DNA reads TGTGCCTGGAGTGAGATCGAACTAGCGGGAGGGAGTGAGCAGTTCTTC. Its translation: CAWSEIELAGGSEQFF.